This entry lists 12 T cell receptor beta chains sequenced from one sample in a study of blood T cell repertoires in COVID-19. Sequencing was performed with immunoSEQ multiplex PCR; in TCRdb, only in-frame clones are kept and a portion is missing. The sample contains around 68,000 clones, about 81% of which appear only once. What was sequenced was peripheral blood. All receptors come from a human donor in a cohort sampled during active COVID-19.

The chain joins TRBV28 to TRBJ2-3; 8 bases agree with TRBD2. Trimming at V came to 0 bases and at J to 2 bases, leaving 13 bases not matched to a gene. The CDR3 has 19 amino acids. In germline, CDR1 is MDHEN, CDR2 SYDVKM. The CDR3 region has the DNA TGTGCCAGCAGTTTATGGGGCCCCGGGGCTAGCGGGTCCACAGATACGCAGTATTTT. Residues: CASSLWGPGASGSTDTQYF.

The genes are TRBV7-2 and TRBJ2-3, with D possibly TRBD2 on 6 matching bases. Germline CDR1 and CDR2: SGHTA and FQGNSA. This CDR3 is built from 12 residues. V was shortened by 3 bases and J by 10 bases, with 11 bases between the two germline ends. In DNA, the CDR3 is TGTGCCAGCAGCTTCTCCGGGACTTCGCAGTATTTT. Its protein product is CASSFSGTSQYF.

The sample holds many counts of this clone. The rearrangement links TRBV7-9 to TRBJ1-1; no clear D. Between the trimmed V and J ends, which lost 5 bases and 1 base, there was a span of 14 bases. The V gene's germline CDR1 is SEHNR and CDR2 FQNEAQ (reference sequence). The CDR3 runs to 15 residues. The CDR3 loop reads CASSPNLRENTEAFF. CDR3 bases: TGTGCCAGCAGCCCCAATTTGAGGGAGAACACTGAAGCTTTCTTT.

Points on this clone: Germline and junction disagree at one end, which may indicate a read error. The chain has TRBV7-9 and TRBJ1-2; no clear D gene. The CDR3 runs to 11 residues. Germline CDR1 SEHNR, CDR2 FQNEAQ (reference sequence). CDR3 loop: CASTPKEVLLF. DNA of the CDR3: TGTGCCAGCACCCCTAAAGAGGTACTACTCTTC.

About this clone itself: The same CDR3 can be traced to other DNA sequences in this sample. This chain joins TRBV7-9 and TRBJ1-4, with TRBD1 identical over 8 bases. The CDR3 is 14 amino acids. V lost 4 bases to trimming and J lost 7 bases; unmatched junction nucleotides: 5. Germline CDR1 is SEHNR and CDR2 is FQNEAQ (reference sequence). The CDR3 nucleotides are TGTGCCAGCAGCTCGGACAGGGTCGGTGAAAAACTGTTTTTT. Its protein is CASSSDRVGEKLFF.

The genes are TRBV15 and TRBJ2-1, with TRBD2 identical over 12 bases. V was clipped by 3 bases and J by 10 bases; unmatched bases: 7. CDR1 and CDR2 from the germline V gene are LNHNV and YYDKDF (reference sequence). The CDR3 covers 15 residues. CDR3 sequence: CATSSTSGRLWEQFF. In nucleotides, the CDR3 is TGTGCCACCAGCAGTACTAGCGGGAGGCTATGGGAGCAGTTCTTC. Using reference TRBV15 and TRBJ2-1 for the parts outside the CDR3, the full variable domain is DAMVIQNPRYQVTQFGKPVTLSCSQTLNHNVMYWYQQKSSQAPKLLFHYYDKDFNNEADTPDNFQSRRPNTSFCFLDIRSPGLGDTAMYLCATSSTSGRLWEQFFGPGTRLTVL.

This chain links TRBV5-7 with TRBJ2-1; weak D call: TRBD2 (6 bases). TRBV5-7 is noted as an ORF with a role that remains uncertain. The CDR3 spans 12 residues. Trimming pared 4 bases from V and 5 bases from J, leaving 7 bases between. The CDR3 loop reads CASSPGDNEQFF. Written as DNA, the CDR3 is TGTGCCAGCAGCCCGGGGGACAATGAGCAGTTCTTC.

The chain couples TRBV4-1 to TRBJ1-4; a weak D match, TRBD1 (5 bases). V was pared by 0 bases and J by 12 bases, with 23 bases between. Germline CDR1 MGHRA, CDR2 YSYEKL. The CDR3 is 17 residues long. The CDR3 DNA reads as TGCGCCAGCAGCCAAGACTTAAGCGGGGCTGCTGGGGCGGAACTGTTTTTT. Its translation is CASSQDLSGAAGAELFF.

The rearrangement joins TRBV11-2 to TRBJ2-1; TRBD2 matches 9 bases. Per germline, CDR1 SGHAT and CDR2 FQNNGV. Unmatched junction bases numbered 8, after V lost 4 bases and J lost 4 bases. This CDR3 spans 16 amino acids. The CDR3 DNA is TGTGCCAGCAGCTCTTCCTCTAGCGGGGATTACAATGAGCAGTTCTTC. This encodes CASSSSSSGDYNEQFF.

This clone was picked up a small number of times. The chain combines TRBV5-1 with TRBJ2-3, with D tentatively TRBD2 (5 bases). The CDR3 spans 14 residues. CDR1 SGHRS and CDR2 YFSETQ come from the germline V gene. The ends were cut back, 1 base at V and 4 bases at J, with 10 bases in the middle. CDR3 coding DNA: TGCGCCAGCAGCTTGCGATCAGCGGCAGATACGCAGTATTTT. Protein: CASSLRSAADTQYF.

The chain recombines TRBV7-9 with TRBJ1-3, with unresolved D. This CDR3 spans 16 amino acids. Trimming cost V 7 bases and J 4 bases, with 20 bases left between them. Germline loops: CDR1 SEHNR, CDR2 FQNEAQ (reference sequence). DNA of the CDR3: TGTGCCAGCACCCTACCCACGCGGGAGTCGGGAAACACCATATATTTT. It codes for CASTLPTRESGNTIYF.

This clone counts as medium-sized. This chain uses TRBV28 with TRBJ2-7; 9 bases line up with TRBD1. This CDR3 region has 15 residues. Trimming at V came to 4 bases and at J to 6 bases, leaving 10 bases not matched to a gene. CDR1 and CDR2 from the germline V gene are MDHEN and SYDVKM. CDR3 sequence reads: CASSSSGTGFTEQYF. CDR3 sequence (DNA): TGTGCCAGCAGTTCCTCCGGGACAGGGTTTACCGAGCAGTACTTC.